Shown below are 29 T cell receptor beta chains from a single sample sequenced in a study of regulatory T cells in long-lasting Graves disease. Combining iRepertoire HTBI primers with Arm-PCR of CDR3 regions, the authors built TCR beta libraries. TCRdb re-called the multiplex PCR reads through MiXCR, storing one row per CDR3 protein. This table holds 310,000 or so distinct CDR3 sequences, around 20% found once. Indicated time point: persistent/refractory GD, antithyroid drugs over 5 years with positive TRAb. Preparation of the TCR library used RNA extracted from PBMCs. Sequenced material: peripheral blood mononuclear cells (PBMCs), taken when the disease was refractory, from a patient treated with antithyroid drugs. These receptors originate from a female donor with Graves disease.

This clonotype has more than one count but fewer than ten. The chain employs TRBV18 and TRBJ2-7; 7 bases map to TRBD1. CDR1 and CDR2 from the germline V gene are KGHSH and LQKENI. J was trimmed by 3 bases and V by 4 bases; bases with no gene match: 18. The CDR3 is 18 residues long. The CDR3 DNA sequence: TGTGCCAGCTCACTACAACATAGAGACAGGGTGACCCTCTACGAGCAGTACTTC. As protein: CASSLQHRDRVTLYEQYF.

This clonotype was recorded a few times. The chain has TRBV5-6 and TRBJ1-4; 7 positions match TRBD1. The V gene's germline CDR1 is SGHDT and CDR2 YYEEEE. This CDR3 contains 17 residues. V lost 4 bases to trimming and J lost 4 bases; unmatched junction nucleotides: 13. The CDR3 nucleotides are TGTGCCAGCAGCCCCCCGACAGCTCCAGGGGGTAATGAAAAACTGTTTTTT. It is translated as CASSPPTAPGGNEKLFF.

The V call is TRBV7-2, the J call TRBJ2-4, with no clear D. The CDR3 is made up of 15 amino acids. Deletions cut 0 bases from V and 4 bases from J, with 10 bases between. CDR1 and CDR2 (germline): SGHTA, FQGNSA. Here the CDR3 DNA reads TGTGCCAGCAGCTTAGCAGGCGCTCTAAAAAACATTCAGTACTTC. Protein sequence: CASSLAGALKNIQYF.

This sequence joins TRBV12-3 or TRBV12-4 and TRBJ2-5, with D unclear. CDR3 length: 13 amino acids. V gave up 5 bases and J gave up 5 bases, with 12 bases separating them. CDR3 sequence reads: CASSKVRKETQYF. DNA for the CDR3: TGTGCCAGCAGTAAAGTAAGAAAGGAGACCCAGTACTTC.

Comments on this clonotype: Given a much more abundant clone one base away, this may be a read error. The chain has TRBV7-9 and TRBJ2-5; 8 nucleotides align to TRBD1. This CDR3 is built from 17 residues. Germline CDR1 SEHNR, CDR2 FQNEAQ (reference sequence). This chain's CDR3 is CASSSPLQGAAQETRYF. DNA for the CDR3: TGTGCCAGCAGCTCGCCACTCCAGGGGGCCGCCCAAGAGACCCGGTACTTC.

This clonotype was seen at least ten times. The chain uses TRBV7-2 and TRBJ2-7; D remains ambiguous. In germline, CDR1 is SGHTA, CDR2 FQGNSA. The CDR3 consists of 14 residues. The V and J ends lost 4 bases and 1 base respectively, with 11 bases between them. CDR3 in DNA: TGTGCCAGCAGCTCCAGCGAATCATCCTACGAGCAGTACTTC. Translating gives CASSSSESSYEQYF.

This clonotype showed up just a few times. This chain connects TRBV3-1 to TRBJ1-1; the match to TRBD1 covers 7 bases. The junction had 4 bases not matched to a gene; V was cut back by 7 bases and J by 5 bases. Per germline, CDR1 LGHDT and CDR2 YNNKEL (reference sequence). CDR3 length: 12 amino acids. CDR3 sequence reads: CASKDRWTEAFF. In DNA form, the CDR3 reads TGTGCCAGCAAGGACAGGTGGACTGAAGCTTTCTTT.

The rearrangement uses TRBV28 and TRBJ1-1; D not resolved. CDR1 is MDHEN, CDR2 SYDVKM, per germline. Deletions cut 8 bases from V and 0 bases from J, with 7 bases between. The CDR3 is 12 amino acids. CDR3 in amino acids: CASVNLNTEAFF. Written as DNA, the CDR3 is TGTGCCAGCGTCAACTTGAACACTGAAGCTTTCTTT.

This clonotype was seen repeatedly, ten times or more. The V call is TRBV6-5, the J call TRBJ2-5, with D tentatively TRBD1 or TRBD2 (6 bases each). CDR1 and CDR2 from the germline V gene are MNHEY and SVGAGI. V was shortened by 4 bases and J by 5 bases, with 11 bases between the two germline ends. The length of the CDR3 is 13 residues. Here the CDR3 DNA reads TGTGCCAGCAGTTCCAAGGGGGGCGAGACCCAGTACTTC. Translated, it gives CASSSKGGETQYF.

This clonotype was seen ten or more times. V and J are TRBV28 and TRBJ1-1, with D hard to call. The V end lost 6 bases, the J end lost 1 base, and 9 bases lay between the germline ends. Per germline, CDR1 MDHEN and CDR2 SYDVKM. This CDR3 region has 13 residues. The CDR3 protein is CASSPRRNTEAFF. DNA for the CDR3: TGTGCCAGCAGCCCCAGGCGGAACACTGAAGCTTTCTTT.

This clonotype was seen ten or more times. The chain carries TRBV20-1 and TRBJ1-1; a weak D match, TRBD1 (6 bases). CDR1 and CDR2 (germline): DFQATT, SNEGSKA (reference sequence). The CDR3 has 14 amino acids. The germline V and J ends were trimmed by 0 bases and 4 bases, with 12 bases remaining between them. Here the CDR3 DNA reads TGCAGTGCTAGAGATGGGGGGCGGTTCACTGAAGCTTTCTTT. This gives the protein CSARDGGRFTEAFF.

Here the CDR3 reads CASSNTGLAGVIGELFF. In nucleotides, the CDR3 is TGTGCCAGCAGTAATACGGGACTAGCGGGAGTGATCGGGGAGCTGTTTTTT. The chain has TRBV6-1 and TRBJ2-2, with 14 bases that match TRBD2. CDR1 is MNHNS, CDR2 SASEGT, per germline. The CDR3 loop spans 17 amino acids. Trimming at V came to 5 bases and at J to 7 bases, leaving 9 bases not matched to a gene.

The rearrangement uses TRBV5-1 and TRBJ2-3; D might be TRBD1 (5 bases). Germline CDR1 is SGHRS and CDR2 is YFSETQ. The germline V and J ends were trimmed by 2 bases and 5 bases, with 15 bases remaining between them. This CDR3 has 15 amino acids. For the CDR3, the DNA is TGCGCCAGCAGCTTAGGCAGGGTTCGTGGAGATACGCAGTATTTT. Protein: CASSLGRVRGDTQYF.

This clonotype has a count of ten or more. V gene TRBV2 combines with J gene TRBJ2-5; D is unresolved. Germline CDR1 reads SNHLY; CDR2 reads FYNNEI. The CDR3 loop spans 12 amino acids. Trimming removed 8 bases at V and 2 bases at J, with 9 bases between. The CDR3: CASGRGQETQYF. The CDR3 nucleotides read TGTGCCAGCGGACGTGGACAAGAGACCCAGTACTTC.

The chain joins TRBV10-3 to TRBJ1-5, with 7 nucleotides matching TRBD1. This CDR3 has 15 amino acids. After removal of 2 bases from V and 2 bases from J, the junction contained 3 bases not matched to a gene. Germline lookup yields CDR1 ENHRY and CDR2 SYGVKD. For the CDR3, the DNA is TGTGCCATCAGTGAGCGACAGGGCGGCAATCAGCCCCAGCATTTT. Its translation: CAISERQGGNQPQHF.

At least ten counts were recorded for this clonotype. This chain uses TRBV12-5 with TRBJ1-1, with TRBD1 identical over 7 bases. The V and J ends lost 7 bases and 5 bases, in that order; junction bases with no gene match: 10. Germline V gene data show CDR1 as LGHNT and CDR2 as FRNRAP. This CDR3 has 14 residues. The chain's CDR3 is CASAQKGAGTEAFF. CDR3 DNA: TGTGCTAGTGCCCAAAAGGGGGCAGGAACTGAAGCTTTCTTT.

This rearrangement joins TRBV3-1 to TRBJ2-7, with a tentative D call TRBD2 (6 bases). This CDR3 comprises 14 residues. The germline V and J ends were trimmed by 4 bases and 2 bases, with 12 bases remaining between them. Germline loops: CDR1 LGHDT, CDR2 YNNKEL (reference sequence). CDR3 in DNA: TGTGCCAGCAGCCTGGGACTTAGAGCCTACGAGCAGTACTTC. Translated: CASSLGLRAYEQYF.

This clonotype was counted a few times. This chain joins TRBV29-1 and TRBJ1-2, with 7 bases that match TRBD1. V lost 6 bases, J lost 4 bases, and 8 bases stayed unmatched. This CDR3 is 13 amino acids long. Germline CDR1 and CDR2: SQVTM and ANQGSEA. The CDR3 sequence: CSVRTGGPYGYTF. DNA of the CDR3: TGCAGCGTGAGGACAGGAGGTCCCTATGGCTACACCTTC.

This clonotype was recorded a few times. The chain links TRBV9 to TRBJ2-5; TRBD2 agrees at 8 bases. The CDR3 spans 15 residues. Trimming removed 3 bases from V and 4 bases from J; junction bases left unmatched: 8. Germline CDR1 SGDLS, CDR2 YYNGEE. The CDR3 coding sequence is TGTGCCAGCAGCGCCGCAGGACTAGCTGCAGAGACCCAGTACTTC. It translates to CASSAAGLAAETQYF.

This clonotype was counted ten times or more. The genes are TRBV6-5 and TRBJ1-2; unclear D gene. Germline V lookup: CDR1 MNHEY, CDR2 SVGAGI. Between the trimmed V and J ends, which lost 4 bases and 2 bases, there was a span of 11 bases. This CDR3 region has 14 residues. The DNA of the CDR3 is TGTGCCAGCAGTTTCGGGAACAGCAACTATGGCTACACCTTC. Its translation is CASSFGNSNYGYTF.

Ten or more counts support this clonotype. The J gene is TRBJ2-5, the V gene TRBV14; no clear D. Per the germline V gene, CDR1 is SGHDN and CDR2 is FVKESK. Between the trimmed V and J ends, which lost 4 bases and 0 bases, there was a span of 6 bases. The CDR3 covers 13 residues. The CDR3 loop is CASSPLNQETQYF. The CDR3 nucleotides are TGTGCCAGCAGCCCACTCAACCAAGAGACCCAGTACTTC.

The rearrangement uses TRBV6-2 or TRBV6-3 and TRBJ2-1; 9 bases are shared with TRBD1. V shed 6 bases, J shed 4 bases, and the junction held 13 bases outside the gene matches. The CDR3 extends over 17 amino acids. Germline assignment: CDR1 MNHEY and CDR2 SVGEGT. CDR3 residues: CASRDSRTGVMYNEQFF. The CDR3 DNA sequence: TGTGCCAGCAGGGACTCAAGGACAGGGGTCATGTACAATGAGCAGTTCTTC.

This clonotype was seen a handful of times. The conserved closing phenylalanine or tryptophan is absent in this CDR3, likely reflecting a read error. CDR3 in DNA: TGTGCCAGCAGTGATCCGGCGGAGACCCAGTACCTC. Its protein is CASSDPAETQYL. This rearrangement joins TRBV25-1 to TRBJ2-5; unclear D gene. V was shortened by 3 bases and J by 5 bases, with 7 bases between the two germline ends. CDR3 length equals 12 residues. Per the germline V gene, CDR1 is MGHDK and CDR2 is SYGVNS.

This clonotype was recorded at least ten times. The gene calls are TRBV6-1 and TRBJ1-1, with TRBD1 as a possible D gene (5 bases). The CDR3 is 14 residues long. Germline CDR1 MNHNS, CDR2 SASEGT. V lost 4 bases and J 7 bases, leaving 16 bases between the germline ends. In DNA, the CDR3 is TGTGCCAGCAGTGTGCGGGACGGACCGTTTGAAGCTTTCTTT. It encodes CASSVRDGPFEAFF.

This clonotype was counted at least ten times. The rearrangement uses TRBV19 and TRBJ2-7, with 14 positions matching TRBD2. This CDR3 is 16 amino acids long. V gave up 10 bases and J gave up 6 bases; unmatched junction bases: 14. Germline V lookup: CDR1 LNHDA, CDR2 SQIVND (reference sequence). The CDR3 DNA reads as TGTGCCACACGGCAAGGGGGGACTAGCGGGAGTGCCGAGCAGTACTTC. The encoded protein is CATRQGGTSGSAEQYF.

CDR3 in DNA: TGTGCCAGCTCACCAGTGGCCCACGAGCAGTACTTC. Translation: CASSPVAHEQYF. The J gene is TRBJ2-7, the V gene TRBV18, with D unresolved. The CDR3 is 12 amino acids. Trimming left V 2 bases short and J 5 bases short, with 7 bases between. Germline assignment: CDR1 KGHSH and CDR2 LQKENI.

In its sample, this clonotype was seen many times. The V and J genes are TRBV6-1 and TRBJ1-2, with D perhaps TRBD1 (5 bases). The CDR3 has 14 residues. Germline V gives CDR1 MNHNS, CDR2 SASEGT. V lost 8 bases, J lost 2 bases, and 15 bases lay in between. The CDR3 sequence: CASDGQGDNYGYTF. The CDR3 DNA is TGTGCCAGCGATGGGCAGGGTGACAACTATGGCTACACCTTC.

This clonotype came up a few times. The V gene is TRBV7-9, the J gene TRBJ1-4; TRBD1 agrees at 10 bases. The CDR3 loop spans 15 amino acids. V shed 5 bases and J 8 bases; nucleotides not matched to a gene: 8. Germline CDR1 reads SEHNR; CDR2 reads FQNEAQ (reference sequence). Written as DNA, the CDR3 is TGTGCCAGCAGCCCCCGGGACAGGGGAGAGGAAAAACTGTTTTTT. Translation gives CASSPRDRGEEKLFF.

This clonotype was detected many times. The chain joins TRBV20-1 to TRBJ1-1, with D hard to call. Trimming removed 0 bases from V and 0 bases from J, with 8 bases in between. Germline CDR1 and CDR2: DFQATT and SNEGSKA (reference sequence). The CDR3 is 14 amino acids. CDR3 coding DNA: TGCAGTGCTAGAGATCCGGGCATGAACACTGAAGCTTTCTTT. This encodes CSARDPGMNTEAFF.